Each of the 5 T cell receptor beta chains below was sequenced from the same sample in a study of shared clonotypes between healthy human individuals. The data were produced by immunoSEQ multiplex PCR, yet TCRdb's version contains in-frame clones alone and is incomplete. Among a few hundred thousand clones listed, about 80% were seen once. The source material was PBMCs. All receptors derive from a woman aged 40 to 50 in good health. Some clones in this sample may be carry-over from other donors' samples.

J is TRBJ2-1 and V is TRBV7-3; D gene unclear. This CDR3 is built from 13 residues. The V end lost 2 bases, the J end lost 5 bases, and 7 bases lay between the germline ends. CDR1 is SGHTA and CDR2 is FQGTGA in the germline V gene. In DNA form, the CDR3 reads TGTGCCAGCAGCTTAGGGAACAACAATGAGCAGTTCTTC. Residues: CASSLGNNNEQFF.

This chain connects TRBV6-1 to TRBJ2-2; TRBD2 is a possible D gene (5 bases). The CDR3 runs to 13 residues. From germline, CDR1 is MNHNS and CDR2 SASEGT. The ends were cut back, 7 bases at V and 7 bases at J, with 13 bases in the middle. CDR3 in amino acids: CASIRARGGELFF. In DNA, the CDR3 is TGTGCCAGCATAAGGGCCCGGGGCGGGGAGCTGTTTTTT.

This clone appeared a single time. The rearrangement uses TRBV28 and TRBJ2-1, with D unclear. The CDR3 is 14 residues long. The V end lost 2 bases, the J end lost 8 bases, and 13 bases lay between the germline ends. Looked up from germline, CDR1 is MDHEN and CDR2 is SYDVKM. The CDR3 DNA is TGTGCCAGCAGTTTACCACTCGGAATCGATGAGCAGTTCTTC. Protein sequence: CASSLPLGIDEQFF.

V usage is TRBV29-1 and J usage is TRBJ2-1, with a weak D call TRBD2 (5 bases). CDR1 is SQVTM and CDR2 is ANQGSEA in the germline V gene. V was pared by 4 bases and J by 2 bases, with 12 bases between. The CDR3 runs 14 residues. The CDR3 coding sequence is TGCAGCGTTGGGGTAGCGACCACCTACAATGAGCAGTTCTTC. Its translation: CSVGVATTYNEQFF.

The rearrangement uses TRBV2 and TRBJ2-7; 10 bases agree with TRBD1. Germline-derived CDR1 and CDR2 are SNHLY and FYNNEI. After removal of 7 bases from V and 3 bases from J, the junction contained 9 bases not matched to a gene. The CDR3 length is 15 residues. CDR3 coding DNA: TGTGCCAGCAAGCAAGGGACAGGGGAAAGCTACGAGCAGTACTTC. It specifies CASKQGTGESYEQYF.